The entry below gives a single T cell receptor beta chain sequence along with its context. In germline, CDR1 is SGDLS, CDR2 YYNGEE. The V end lost 4 bases, the J end lost 2 bases, and 13 bases lay between the germline ends. The CDR3 spans 15 residues. Participants came from 24 US areas, aged roughly 18 to 90 years. In Cohort 3, a recovered donor had either two negative PCRs, clearance, or symptom resolution. The sample is drawn from a study of blood T cell repertoires in COVID-19. Original handling: Amplification of reference gene primers provided the estimated nucleated cell counts. Sequencing was performed with immunoSEQ multiplex PCR; in TCRdb, only in-frame clones are kept and a portion is missing. V, J and clone size are taken as reported in that table, and D and trimming were inferred from the DNA itself. The sample yields approximately 450,000 clones, 80% to 90% seen once.

This clonotype was sampled from a man aged 30-40 years who had recovered from COVID-19. The chain uses TRBV9 and TRBJ2-1; D gene ambiguous. The material sequenced was PBMCs or T cells enriched from blood (not recorded which). CDR3 DNA sequence: TGTGCCAGCAGCTCAAGCACGAATACCTACAATGAGCAGTTCTTC. Translation: CASSSSTNTYNEQFF. Full variable domain (outside the CDR3, taken from reference TRBV9 and TRBJ2-1): DSGVTQTPKHLITATGQRVTLRCSPRSGDLSVYWYQQSLDQGLQFLIQYYNGEERAKGNILERFSAQQFPDLHSELNLSSLELGDSALYFCASSSSTNTYNEQFFGPGTRLTVL.